The source of this TCR beta chain is a study of blood T cell repertoires in COVID-19. About the research overall: Sources were T cells, B-cell-depleted T cells, or PBMCs; the material itself was cDNA or gDNA.

The germline CDR1 and CDR2 sequences are LNHDA and SQIVND (reference sequence). The CDR3 extends over 17 amino acids. Trimming shortened V by 2 bases and J by 5 bases, and 18 bases separated the two germline ends. The authors' processing: Estimated nucleated cell counts came from reference gene primer amplification. The repertoire was sequenced with immunoSEQ multiplex PCR; TCRdb's copy has only in-frame clones and lacks some. The V and J calls and clone size come from that table; D and trimming were worked out from the DNA. This sample has approximately 300,000 clones, with around 87% found just once. Participants were placed into cohorts based on the clinical history they reported.

This chain uses TRBV19 with TRBJ2-2, with D maybe TRBD2 (6 bases). The source material was PBMCs or T cells enriched from blood (not recorded which). This clonotype was sampled from a woman between 18 and 30 years old with acute COVID-19. The CDR3 loop is CASSILRGIGRTGELFF. The DNA of the CDR3 is TGTGCCAGTAGTATACTCCGCGGGATAGGAAGGACCGGGGAGCTGTTTTTT. Using reference TRBV19 and TRBJ2-2 for the parts outside the CDR3, the full variable domain is DGGITQSPKYLFRKEGQNVTLSCEQNLNHDAMYWYRQDPGQGLRLIYYSQIVNDFQKGDIAEGYSVSREKKESFPLTVTSAQKNPTAFYLCASSILRGIGRTGELFFGEGSRLTVL.